The clone carrying this T cell receptor (beta chain) was picked up a small number of times. The sample is drawn from a study of blood T cell repertoires in COVID-19. Recruited during active infection, patients (from Seattle) were subsequently followed longitudinally. Libraries were prepared by immunoSEQ multiplex PCR; TCRdb keeps only in-frame clonotypes and omits some of them. This sample has 150,000 or so clones, with 80% to 90% found just once. This TCR derives from a man between 18 and 35 years old with COVID-19, enrolled during active disease. The specimen was peripheral blood.

For the CDR3, the DNA is TGTGCCAGCAGTCCTATAGGACTAGCGGGAGGGGGCACCGGGGAGCTGTTTTTT. Its protein product is CASSPIGLAGGGTGELFF. This chain links TRBV2 with TRBJ2-2; 15 bases are a match to TRBD2. CDR1 and CDR2 (germline): SNHLY, FYNNEI. V was pared by 5 bases and J by 4 bases, with 8 bases of the junction left unmatched. The CDR3 has 18 amino acids.